Presented here are 23 T cell receptor beta chains from one specimen sequenced in a study of blood T cell repertoires in COVID-19. Some clones are missing from TCRdb's copy, which holds only in-frame ones; the method was immunoSEQ multiplex PCR. The sample carries about 380,000 clones, around 87% recorded once. Sequenced input: PBMCs or T cells enriched from blood (not recorded which). Receptors originate from a man younger than 45 who had recovered from COVID-19.

The chain links TRBV24-1 to TRBJ1-2, with D hard to call. The CDR3 runs 12 residues. With 4 bases removed from V and 8 bases from J, the gap between germline ends came to 10 bases. Per germline, CDR1 KGHDR and CDR2 SFDVKD. In DNA form, the CDR3 reads TGTGCCACCAGTGAAGACGGAGGGGGCTACACCTTC. Protein: CATSEDGGGYTF.

This chain joins TRBV6-6 and TRBJ1-4; D unclear. The CDR3 sequence is 13 residues long. V was clipped by 4 bases and J by 8 bases, with 11 bases between them. Per germline, CDR1 MNHNY and CDR2 SVGAGI (reference sequence). The CDR3 protein is CASSWSYVEKLFF. As DNA, the CDR3 is TGTGCCAGCAGTTGGAGCTATGTGGAAAAACTGTTTTTT.

For this clone: Other DNA variants within this sample encode the same CDR3. The chain employs TRBV9 and TRBJ1-2; D might be TRBD1 (5 bases). This CDR3 spans 13 amino acids. V lost 0 bases and J lost 2, with 5 bases in between. CDR1 SGDLS and CDR2 YYNGEE come from the germline V gene. In DNA form, the CDR3 reads TGTGCCAGCAGCGTAGACAGGAACTATGGCTACACCTTC. Protein: CASSVDRNYGYTF.

J is TRBJ1-3 and V is TRBV5-1, with D tentatively TRBD1 (6 bases). Per the germline V gene, CDR1 is SGHRS and CDR2 is YFSETQ. CDR3 length equals 15 residues. The ends were cut back, 7 bases at V and 4 bases at J, with 18 bases in the middle. The CDR3 loop is CASGRDTGFGNTIYF. In DNA form, the CDR3 reads TGCGCCAGCGGTAGGGACACGGGCTTCGGAAACACCATATATTTT.

Only a few counts were recorded for this clone. The chain is built from TRBV6-5 and TRBJ1-1, with a weak D call TRBD1 (5 bases). The CDR3 consists of 15 residues. The germline V gene has CDR1 MNHEY and CDR2 SVGAGI. Trimming cost V 2 bases and J 0 bases, with 10 bases left between them. The DNA for the CDR3 is TGTGCCAGCAGTTACCGGACACTCATGAACACTGAAGCTTTCTTT. Its protein is CASSYRTLMNTEAFF.

The chain links TRBV19 to TRBJ2-7; 10 bases are shared with TRBD1. Germline V gene lookup returns CDR1 LNHDA and CDR2 SQIVND (reference sequence). CDR3 size: 14 residues. The V gene end was trimmed by 5 bases and the J gene end by 5 bases; junction bases not matched to a gene: 6. CDR3 sequence: CASSLRTGGNEQYF. CDR3 bases: TGTGCCAGTAGTCTCCGGACAGGGGGAAACGAGCAGTACTTC.

The chain has TRBV9 and TRBJ1-2; 8 bases match TRBD1. The germline V gene encodes CDR1 SGDLS and CDR2 YYNGEE. The CDR3 covers 14 residues. V was pared by 4 bases and J by 6 bases, with 8 bases of the junction left unmatched. The CDR3 DNA follows: TGTGCCAGCAGCCCAGTGGACAGGGTCGATGGCTACACCTTC. It codes for CASSPVDRVDGYTF.

This chain links TRBV7-9 with TRBJ1-4, with 7 bases matching TRBD1. This CDR3 has 14 residues. Germline CDR1 and CDR2: SEHNR and FQNEAQ (reference sequence). Germline trimming cut 5 bases from V and 6 bases from J; bases unmatched to any gene: 6. CDR3 protein: CASSQVTGDEKLFF. CDR3 coding DNA: TGTGCCAGCAGCCAAGTCACAGGGGATGAAAAACTGTTTTTT.

The chain joins TRBV18 to TRBJ2-1; 9 bases are shared with TRBD1. Per germline, CDR1 KGHSH and CDR2 LQKENI. This CDR3 region has 14 residues. V lost 3 bases, J lost 7 bases, and 4 bases stayed unmatched. CDR3 DNA sequence: TGTGCCAGCTCACCCGCCGGGACAGGGAATGAGCAGTTCTTC. This sequence encodes CASSPAGTGNEQFF.

A single count supports this clone. CDR3 sequence: CASSLVGQGGYTF. DNA of the CDR3: TGTGCCAGCAGCTTGGTTGGACAGGGGGGCTACACCTTC. The J gene is TRBJ1-2, the V gene TRBV5-4, with 9 bases identical to TRBD1. This CDR3 spans 13 amino acids. The V gene's germline CDR1 is SGHNT and CDR2 YYREEE (reference sequence). V trimming: 0 bases; J trimming: 8 bases; junction bases outside the gene matches: 2.

This chain connects TRBV18 to TRBJ1-4, with 9 bases fitting TRBD1. The V gene's germline CDR1 is KGHSH and CDR2 LQKENI. Unmatched junction bases numbered 5, after V lost 4 bases and J lost 8 bases. CDR3 length: 14 amino acids. CDR3 loop: CASSQQGAEEKLFF. In DNA form, the CDR3 reads TGTGCCAGCTCACAACAGGGGGCTGAGGAAAAACTGTTTTTT.

The chain links TRBV4-2 to TRBJ1-1, with D possibly being TRBD1 (5 bases). Between the trimmed V and J ends, which lost 3 bases and 10 bases, there was a span of 12 bases. Germline V lookup: CDR1 LGHNA, CDR2 YNFKEQ. The CDR3 is 12 amino acids. The CDR3 loop reads CASSQGGRTAFF. In DNA, the CDR3 is TGTGCCAGCAGCCAGGGGGGGAGGACAGCTTTCTTT.

The rearrangement uses TRBV2 and TRBJ2-7; 10 nucleotides align to TRBD1. From germline, CDR1 is SNHLY and CDR2 FYNNEI. V shed 1 base and J 3 bases; nucleotides not matched to a gene: 3. The CDR3 spans 15 residues. The CDR3 DNA reads as TGTGCCAGCAGTGAAGGACAGGGGGCTAACTACGAGCAGTACTTC. This gives the protein CASSEGQGANYEQYF.

This chain joins TRBV20-1 and TRBJ1-2; TRBD1 is a possible D gene (5 bases). The CDR3 loop spans 11 amino acids. The germline V and J ends were trimmed by 6 bases and 5 bases, with 10 bases remaining between them. Germline V gene data show CDR1 as DFQATT and CDR2 as SNEGSKA (reference sequence). DNA for the CDR3: TGCAGTGCCAGAAGACAGTATGGCTACACCTTC. Protein: CSARRQYGYTF.

V gene TRBV19 combines with J gene TRBJ2-3; 9 positions match TRBD1. The V gene's germline CDR1 is LNHDA and CDR2 SQIVND (reference sequence). This CDR3 comprises 13 residues. V lost 7 bases to trimming and J lost 7 bases; unmatched junction nucleotides: 6. The chain's CDR3 is CASNEQGANTQYF. Written as DNA, the CDR3 is TGTGCCAGTAATGAACAGGGGGCAAATACGCAGTATTTT.

V gene TRBV7-9 combines with J gene TRBJ1-1, with D possibly TRBD1 on 6 matching bases. V lost 6 bases, J lost 0 bases, and 17 bases lay in between. The CDR3 loop spans 16 amino acids. CDR1 SEHNR and CDR2 FQNEAQ come from the germline V gene (reference sequence). CDR3 sequence (DNA): TGTGCCAGCAGACCAGGACAGCCACTAATGAACACTGAAGCTTTCTTT. This translates into CASRPGQPLMNTEAFF.

V and J are TRBV27 and TRBJ1-2; TRBD1 matches 7 bases. In germline, CDR1 is MNHEY, CDR2 SMNVEV (reference sequence). The CDR3 sequence is 15 residues long. Unmatched junction bases numbered 3, after V lost 2 bases and J lost 0 bases. CDR3 amino acids: CASSLGTVPNYGYTF. The CDR3 nucleotides are TGTGCCAGCAGTTTAGGGACAGTTCCTAACTATGGCTACACCTTC.

The gene calls are TRBV27 and TRBJ2-1; 8 bases align to TRBD1. Unmatched junction bases numbered 6, after V lost 5 bases and J lost 3 bases. CDR1 is MNHEY and CDR2 is SMNVEV in the germline V gene (reference sequence). This CDR3 has 15 amino acids. The CDR3 is CASSAGQASYNEQFF. DNA for the CDR3: TGTGCCAGCAGTGCGGGACAGGCGAGCTACAATGAGCAGTTCTTC.

V gene TRBV12-3 or TRBV12-4 combines with J gene TRBJ1-2, with D perhaps TRBD1 (5 bases). This CDR3 has 13 residues. Trimming shortened V by 6 bases and J by 6 bases, and 14 bases separated the two germline ends. CDR3 sequence: CASSSQTANGYTF. The CDR3 DNA reads as TGTGCCAGCAGCAGCCAGACAGCTAATGGCTACACCTTC.

The genes are TRBV28 and TRBJ2-7, with 15 bases matching TRBD2. The CDR3 has 20 residues. CDR1 is MDHEN, CDR2 SYDVKM, per germline. The trim removed 6 bases at V and 0 bases at J, leaving 15 bases unmatched. The chain's CDR3 is CASSPQPGLAGGRSSYEQYF. CDR3 nucleotides: TGTGCCAGCAGCCCCCAACCGGGACTAGCGGGGGGTAGGAGCTCCTACGAGCAGTACTTC.

The gene calls are TRBV12-5 and TRBJ2-5, with 13 bases lining up with TRBD2. This CDR3 is built from 17 residues. The germline V gene has CDR1 LGHNT and CDR2 FRNRAP. After removal of 5 bases from V and 5 bases from J, the junction contained 11 bases not matched to a gene. This chain's CDR3 is CASGGGLAGRRGETQYF. DNA of the CDR3: TGTGCTAGTGGTGGGGGACTAGCGGGGAGAAGAGGGGAGACCCAGTACTTC.

Concerning this clone itself: The conserved final phenylalanine or tryptophan is absent from the CDR3, which likely points to a read error. The limits of the CDR3 on the DNA are not certain, so only TCRdb's listed CDR3 is given. This chain joins TRBV27 and TRBJ1-2; the D segment call TRBD1 is taken from the table without a DNA check. CDR1 and CDR2 (germline): MNHEY, SMNVEV (reference sequence). The CDR3 adds up to 11 amino acids, both ends counted. CDR3 protein: CASSFRAGRRV.

The chain recombines TRBV4-1 with TRBJ2-1; TRBD2 matches 12 bases. V lost 1 base and J lost 5; bases outside the gene matches: 3. This CDR3 spans 16 amino acids. CDR1 MGHRA and CDR2 YSYEKL come from the germline V gene. For the CDR3, the DNA is TGCGCCAGCAGCCAAGGTAGACTAGCGGGGGACAATGAGCAGTTCTTC. Translation gives CASSQGRLAGDNEQFF.